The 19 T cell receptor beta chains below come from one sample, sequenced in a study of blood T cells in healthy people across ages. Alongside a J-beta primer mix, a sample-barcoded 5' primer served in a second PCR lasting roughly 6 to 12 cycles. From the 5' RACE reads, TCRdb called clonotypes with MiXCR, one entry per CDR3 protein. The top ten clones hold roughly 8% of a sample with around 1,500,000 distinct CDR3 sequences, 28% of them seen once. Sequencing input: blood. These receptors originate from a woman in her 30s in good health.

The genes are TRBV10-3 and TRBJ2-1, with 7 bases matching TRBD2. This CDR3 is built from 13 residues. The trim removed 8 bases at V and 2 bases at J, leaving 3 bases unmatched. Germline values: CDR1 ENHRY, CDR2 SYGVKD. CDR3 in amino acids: CAIRTRPYNEQFF. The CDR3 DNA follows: TGTGCCATCCGGACTAGACCCTACAATGAGCAGTTCTTC.

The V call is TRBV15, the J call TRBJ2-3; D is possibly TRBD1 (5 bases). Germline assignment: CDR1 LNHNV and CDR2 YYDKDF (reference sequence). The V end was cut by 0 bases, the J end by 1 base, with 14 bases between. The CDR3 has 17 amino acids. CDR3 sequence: CATSRDAETVGTDTQYF. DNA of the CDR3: TGTGCCACCAGCAGAGATGCGGAGACAGTGGGCACAGATACGCAGTATTTT.

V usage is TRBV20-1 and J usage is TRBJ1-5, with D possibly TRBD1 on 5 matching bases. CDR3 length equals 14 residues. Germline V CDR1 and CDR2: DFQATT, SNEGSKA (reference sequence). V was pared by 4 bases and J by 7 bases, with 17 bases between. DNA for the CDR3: TGCAGTGCTAATTTAGGCAAGCGGGGGCAGCCCCAGCATTTT. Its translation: CSANLGKRGQPQHF.

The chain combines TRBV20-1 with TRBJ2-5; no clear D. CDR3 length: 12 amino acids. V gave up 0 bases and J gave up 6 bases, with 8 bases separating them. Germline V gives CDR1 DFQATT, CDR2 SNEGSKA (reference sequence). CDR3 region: CSARDPPKTQYF. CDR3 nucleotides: TGCAGTGCTAGAGACCCCCCAAAGACCCAGTACTTC.

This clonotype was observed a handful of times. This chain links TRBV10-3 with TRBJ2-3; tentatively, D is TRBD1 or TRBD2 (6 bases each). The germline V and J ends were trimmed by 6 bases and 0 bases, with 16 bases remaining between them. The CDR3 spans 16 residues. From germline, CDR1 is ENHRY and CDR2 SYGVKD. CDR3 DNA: TGTGCCATCAGCGGACGGGGGCGAGATAGCACAGATACGCAGTATTTT. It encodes CAISGRGRDSTDTQYF.

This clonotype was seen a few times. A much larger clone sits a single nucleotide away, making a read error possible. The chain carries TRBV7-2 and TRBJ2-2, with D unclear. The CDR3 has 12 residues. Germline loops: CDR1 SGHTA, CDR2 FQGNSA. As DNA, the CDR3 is TGTGCCAACAGCTCCAACACCGGGGAGCTGTTTTTT. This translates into CANSSNTGELFF.

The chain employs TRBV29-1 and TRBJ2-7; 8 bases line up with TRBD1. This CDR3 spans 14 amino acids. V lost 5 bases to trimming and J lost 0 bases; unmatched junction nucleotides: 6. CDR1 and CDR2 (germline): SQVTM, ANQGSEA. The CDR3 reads CSVFDRGVSYEQYF. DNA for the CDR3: TGCAGCGTTTTCGACAGGGGTGTCTCCTACGAGCAGTACTTC.

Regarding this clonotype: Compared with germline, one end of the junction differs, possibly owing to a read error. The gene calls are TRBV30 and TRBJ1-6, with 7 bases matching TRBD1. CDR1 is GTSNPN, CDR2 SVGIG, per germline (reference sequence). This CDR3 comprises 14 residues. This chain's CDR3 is CAWSVGQANSPLHF. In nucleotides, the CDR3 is TGTGCTTGGAGTGTTGGACAGGCAAATTCACCCCTCCACTTT. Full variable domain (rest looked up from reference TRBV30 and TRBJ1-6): SQTIHQWPATLVQPVGSPLSLECTVEGTSNPNLYWYRQAAGRGLQLLFYSVGIGQISSEVPQNLSASRPQDRQFILSSKKLLLSDSGFYLCAWSVGQANSPLHFGNGTRLTVT.

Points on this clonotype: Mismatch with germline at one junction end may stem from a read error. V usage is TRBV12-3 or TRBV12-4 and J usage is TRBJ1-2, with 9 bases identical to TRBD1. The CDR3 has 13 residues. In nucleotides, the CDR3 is TGTGCCGGCAGCCCCCGGACAGGGGATGGCTACACCTTC. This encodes CAGSPRTGDGYTF.

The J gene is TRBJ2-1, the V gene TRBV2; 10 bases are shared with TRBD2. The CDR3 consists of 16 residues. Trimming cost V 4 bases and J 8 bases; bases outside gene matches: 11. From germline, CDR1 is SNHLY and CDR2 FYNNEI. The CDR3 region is CASSASASGGRYEQFF. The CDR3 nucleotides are TGTGCCAGCAGTGCCTCGGCTAGCGGGGGTCGCTATGAGCAGTTCTTC.

The CDR3 protein is CSVEVRQATDTQYF. CDR3 in DNA: TGCAGCGTTGAAGTGCGGCAGGCCACAGATACGCAGTATTTT. The V gene is TRBV29-1, the J gene TRBJ2-3, with D unresolved. The length of the CDR3 is 14 residues. CDR1 SQVTM and CDR2 ANQGSEA come from the germline V gene. With 1 base removed from V and 2 bases from J, the gap between germline ends came to 10 bases.

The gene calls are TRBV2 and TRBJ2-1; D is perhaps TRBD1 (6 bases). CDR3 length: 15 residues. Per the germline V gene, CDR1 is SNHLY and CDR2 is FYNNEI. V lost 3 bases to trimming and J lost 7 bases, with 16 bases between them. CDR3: CASSEGAVSLNEQFF. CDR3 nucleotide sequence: TGTGCCAGCAGTGAGGGGGCAGTTAGCTTGAATGAGCAGTTCTTC.

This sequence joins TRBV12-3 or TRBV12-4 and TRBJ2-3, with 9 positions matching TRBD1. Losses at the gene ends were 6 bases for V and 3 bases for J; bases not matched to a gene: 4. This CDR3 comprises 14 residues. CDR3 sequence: CASRAGTGTDTQYF. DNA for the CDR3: TGTGCCAGCAGGGCCGGGACAGGGACAGATACGCAGTATTTT.

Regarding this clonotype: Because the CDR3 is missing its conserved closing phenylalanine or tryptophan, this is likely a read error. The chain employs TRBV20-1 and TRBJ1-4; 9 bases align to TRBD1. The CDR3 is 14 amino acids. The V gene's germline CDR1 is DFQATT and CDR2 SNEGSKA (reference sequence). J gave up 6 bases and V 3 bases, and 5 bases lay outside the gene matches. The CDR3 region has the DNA TGCAGTGCTAGCCCAACAGGGGGCTATGAAAAACTGTTTTTG. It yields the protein CSASPTGGYEKLFL.

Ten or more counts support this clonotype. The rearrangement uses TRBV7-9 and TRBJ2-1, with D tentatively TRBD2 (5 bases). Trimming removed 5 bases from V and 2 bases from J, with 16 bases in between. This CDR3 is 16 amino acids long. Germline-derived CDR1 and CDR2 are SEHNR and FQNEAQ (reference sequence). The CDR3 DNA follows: TGTGCCAGCAGCCCAAGTCCGGGGTCCCCCTACAATGAGCAGTTCTTC. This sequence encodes CASSPSPGSPYNEQFF. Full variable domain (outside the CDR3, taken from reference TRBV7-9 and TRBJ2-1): DTGVSQNPRHKITKRGQNVTFRCDPISEHNRLYWYRQTLGQGPEFLTYFQNEAQLEKSRLLSDRFSAERPKGSFSTLEIQRTEQGDSAMYLCASSPSPGSPYNEQFFGPGTRLTVL.

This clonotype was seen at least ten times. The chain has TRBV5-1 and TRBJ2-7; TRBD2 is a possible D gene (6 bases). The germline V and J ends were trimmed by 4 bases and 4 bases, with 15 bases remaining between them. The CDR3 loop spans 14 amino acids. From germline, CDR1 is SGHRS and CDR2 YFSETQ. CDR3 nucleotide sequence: TGCGCCAGCAGCCTCATGGACTACTCATACGAGCAGTACTTC. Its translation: CASSLMDYSYEQYF.

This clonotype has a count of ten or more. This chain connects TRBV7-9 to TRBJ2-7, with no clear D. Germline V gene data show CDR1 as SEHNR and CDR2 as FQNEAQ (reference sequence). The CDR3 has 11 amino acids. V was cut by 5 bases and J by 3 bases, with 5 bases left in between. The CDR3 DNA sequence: TGTGCCAGCAGCACCTACTACGAGCAGTACTTC. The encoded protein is CASSTYYEQYF. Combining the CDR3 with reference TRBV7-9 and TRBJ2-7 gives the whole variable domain DTGVSQNPRHKITKRGQNVTFRCDPISEHNRLYWYRQTLGQGPEFLTYFQNEAQLEKSRLLSDRFSAERPKGSFSTLEIQRTEQGDSAMYLCASSTYYEQYFGPGTRLTVT.

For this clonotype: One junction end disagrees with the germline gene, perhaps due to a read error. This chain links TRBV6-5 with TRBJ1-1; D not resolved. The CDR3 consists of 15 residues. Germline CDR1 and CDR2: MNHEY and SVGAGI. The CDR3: CVSRERRYMNTEAFF. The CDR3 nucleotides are TGTGTCAGCAGAGAGAGACGGTACATGAACACTGAAGCTTTCTTT.

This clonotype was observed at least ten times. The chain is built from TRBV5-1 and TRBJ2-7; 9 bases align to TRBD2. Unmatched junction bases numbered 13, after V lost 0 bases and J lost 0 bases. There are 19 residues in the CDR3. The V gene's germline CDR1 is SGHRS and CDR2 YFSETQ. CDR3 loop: CASSLARGTSSPSSYEQYF. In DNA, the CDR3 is TGCGCCAGCAGCTTGGCCCGCGGGACTAGCAGCCCGAGCTCCTACGAGCAGTACTTC.